These 6 T cell receptor beta chains were all obtained from the same sample, sequenced in a study of T cell repertoires and Cas9 in healthy adults. TCRdb's copy holds only in-frame clones and misses some; the assay was immunoSEQ multiplex PCR. The sample consists of tens of thousands of clones, over 85% of them appearing once. The specimen sequenced was CD4+ effector T cells (CD127+, CD25-, CD137-, CD154-) from PBMCs; culture status not recorded. These receptor sequences come from a human donor in good health.

The gene calls are TRBV11-2 and TRBJ2-3, with TRBD2 as a possible D gene (5 bases). CDR3 length equals 16 residues. Trimming took off 5 bases at V and 4 bases at J, with 19 bases between the two ends. In germline, CDR1 is SGHAT, CDR2 FQNNGV. The CDR3 nucleotides read TGTGCCAGCAGCCCCGAGGGCCGGCCAGTCGCAGATACGCAGTATTTT. As protein: CASSPEGRPVADTQYF.

CDR3 region: CASSSSSLLRDEQYF. CDR3 nucleotide sequence: TGTGCCAGCAGTTCCAGTAGCCTTTTGAGGGACGAGCAGTACTTC. The chain couples TRBV28 to TRBJ2-5; perhaps TRBD2 as D (5 bases). The end of the DNA is better explained by TRBJ2-7, so the J call may be wrong. The germline CDR1 and CDR2 sequences are MDHEN and SYDVKM. The CDR3 is 15 residues long.

The rearrangement links TRBV28 to TRBJ1-6; 7 bases are a match to TRBD1. Germline V lookup: CDR1 MDHEN, CDR2 SYDVKM. This CDR3 spans 13 amino acids. The junction had 9 bases not matched to a gene; V was cut back by 9 bases and J by 10 bases. As DNA, the CDR3 is TGTGCCAGTCTCACAGGGGACGGCTCACCCCTCCACTTT. Encoded protein: CASLTGDGSPLHF.

The J gene is TRBJ2-4, the V gene TRBV5-6; D ambiguous. This CDR3 has 17 residues. CDR1 and CDR2 from the germline V gene are SGHDT and YYEEEE. The ends were cut back, 4 bases at V and 0 bases at J, with 17 bases in the middle. The CDR3 is CASSAVSTRLAKNIQYF. The DNA of the CDR3 is TGTGCCAGCAGCGCCGTCAGCACCCGACTAGCCAAAAACATTCAGTACTTC.

This clone occurred once. The rearrangement uses TRBV6-5 and TRBJ2-1; 12 positions agree with TRBD2. Germline CDR1 and CDR2: MNHEY and SVGAGI. This CDR3 spans 15 amino acids. The trim removed 2 bases at V and 9 bases at J, leaving 5 bases unmatched. The CDR3 region has the DNA TGTGCCAGCAGTTACCCTAGCGGGGGGGCTACTGAGCAGTTCTTC. Residues: CASSYPSGGATEQFF.

The chain links TRBV9 to TRBJ1-4; maybe TRBD1 (6 bases). The CDR3 length is 15 residues. V lost 3 bases, J lost 8 bases, and 17 bases lay in between. CDR1 SGDLS and CDR2 YYNGEE come from the germline V gene. CDR3 loop: CASSARTGYEEKLFF. For the CDR3, the DNA is TGTGCCAGCAGCGCCCGAACAGGGTATGAGGAAAAACTGTTTTTT.